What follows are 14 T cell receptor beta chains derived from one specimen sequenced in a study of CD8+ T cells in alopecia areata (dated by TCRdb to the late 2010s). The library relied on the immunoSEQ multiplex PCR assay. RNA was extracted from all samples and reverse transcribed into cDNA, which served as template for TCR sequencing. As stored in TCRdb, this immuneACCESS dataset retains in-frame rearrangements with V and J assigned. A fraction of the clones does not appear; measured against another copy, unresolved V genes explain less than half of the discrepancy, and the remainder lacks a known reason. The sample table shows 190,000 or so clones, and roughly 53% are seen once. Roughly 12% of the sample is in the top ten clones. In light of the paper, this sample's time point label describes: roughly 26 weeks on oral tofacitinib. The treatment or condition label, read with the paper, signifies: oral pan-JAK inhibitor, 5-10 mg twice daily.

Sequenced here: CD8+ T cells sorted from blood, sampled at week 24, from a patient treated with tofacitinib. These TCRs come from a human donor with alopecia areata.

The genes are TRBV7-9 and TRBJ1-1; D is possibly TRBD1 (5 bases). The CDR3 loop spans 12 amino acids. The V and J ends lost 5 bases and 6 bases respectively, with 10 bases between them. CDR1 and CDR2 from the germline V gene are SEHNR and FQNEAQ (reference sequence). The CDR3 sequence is CASSPGPAEAFF. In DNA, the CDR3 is TGTGCCAGCAGCCCAGGGCCCGCTGAAGCTTTCTTT.

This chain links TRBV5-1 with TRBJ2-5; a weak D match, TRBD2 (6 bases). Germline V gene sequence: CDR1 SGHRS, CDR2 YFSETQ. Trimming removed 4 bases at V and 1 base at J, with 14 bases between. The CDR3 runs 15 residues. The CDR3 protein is CASSLEGLTQETQYF. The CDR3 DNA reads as TGCGCCAGCAGCCTGGAAGGACTAACCCAAGAGACCCAGTACTTC.

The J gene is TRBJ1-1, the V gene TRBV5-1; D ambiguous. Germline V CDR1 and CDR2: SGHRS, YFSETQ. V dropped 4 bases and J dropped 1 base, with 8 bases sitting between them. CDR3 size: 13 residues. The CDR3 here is CASSVEWNTEAFF. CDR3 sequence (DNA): TGCGCCAGCAGCGTCGAGTGGAACACTGAAGCTTTCTTT.

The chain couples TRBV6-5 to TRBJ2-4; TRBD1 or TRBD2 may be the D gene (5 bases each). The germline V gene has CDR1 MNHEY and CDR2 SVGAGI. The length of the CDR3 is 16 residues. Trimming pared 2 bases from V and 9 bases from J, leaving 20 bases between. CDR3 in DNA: TGTGCCAGCAGTTACCCGGCAGGGAAGGGACCTGGCATTCAGTACTTC. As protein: CASSYPAGKGPGIQYF.

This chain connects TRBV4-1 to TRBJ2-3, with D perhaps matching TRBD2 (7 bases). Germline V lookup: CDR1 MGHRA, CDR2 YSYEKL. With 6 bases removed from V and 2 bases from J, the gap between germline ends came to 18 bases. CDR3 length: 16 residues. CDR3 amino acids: CASRPTEGGNTDTQYF. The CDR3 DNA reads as TGCGCCAGCAGGCCCACCGAGGGGGGGAACACAGATACGCAGTATTTT.

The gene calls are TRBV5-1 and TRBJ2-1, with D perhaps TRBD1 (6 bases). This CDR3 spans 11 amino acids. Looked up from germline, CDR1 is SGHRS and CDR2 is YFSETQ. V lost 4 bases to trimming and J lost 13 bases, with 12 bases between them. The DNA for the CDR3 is TGCGCCAGCAGCCCCGGACAGTTTCAGTTCTTC. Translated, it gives CASSPGQFQFF.

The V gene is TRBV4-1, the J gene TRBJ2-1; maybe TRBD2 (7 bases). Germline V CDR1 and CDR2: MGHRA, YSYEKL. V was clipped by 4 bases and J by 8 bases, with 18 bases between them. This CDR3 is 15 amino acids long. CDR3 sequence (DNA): TGCGCCAGCAGCCCCACAAGACCGGGGGGCGATGAGCAGTTCTTC. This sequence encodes CASSPTRPGGDEQFF.

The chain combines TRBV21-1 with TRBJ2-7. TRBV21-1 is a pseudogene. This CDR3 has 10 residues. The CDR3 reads CASSNGPPLF. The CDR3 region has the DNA TGTGCCAGCAGCAACGGGCCACCGCTATTC.

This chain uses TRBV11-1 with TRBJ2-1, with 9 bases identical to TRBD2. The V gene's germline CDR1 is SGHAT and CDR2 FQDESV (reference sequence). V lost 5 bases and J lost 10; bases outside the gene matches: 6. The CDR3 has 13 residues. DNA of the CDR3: TGTGCCAGCAGCGGAAGCGGGGGGACCGAGCAGTTCTTC. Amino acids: CASSGSGGTEQFF.

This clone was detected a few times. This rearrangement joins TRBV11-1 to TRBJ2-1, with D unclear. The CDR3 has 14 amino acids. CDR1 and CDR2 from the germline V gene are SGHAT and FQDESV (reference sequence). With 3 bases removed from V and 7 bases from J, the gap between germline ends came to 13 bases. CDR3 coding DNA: TGTGCCAGCAGCTTGGCGGAGACCTTAAATGAGCAGTTCTTC. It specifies CASSLAETLNEQFF.

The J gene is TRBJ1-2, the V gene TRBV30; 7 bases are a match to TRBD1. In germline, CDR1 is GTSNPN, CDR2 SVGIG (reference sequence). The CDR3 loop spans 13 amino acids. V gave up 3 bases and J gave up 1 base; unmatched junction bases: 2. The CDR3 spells CAWRGTVNYGYTF. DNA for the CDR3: TGTGCCTGGAGGGGGACAGTTAACTATGGCTACACCTTC.

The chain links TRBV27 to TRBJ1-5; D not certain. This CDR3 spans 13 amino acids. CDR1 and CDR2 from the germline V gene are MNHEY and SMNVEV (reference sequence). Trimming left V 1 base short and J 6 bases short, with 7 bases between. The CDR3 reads CASSLFSGQPQHF. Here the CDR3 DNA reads TGTGCCAGCAGTTTATTTTCGGGTCAGCCCCAGCATTTT.

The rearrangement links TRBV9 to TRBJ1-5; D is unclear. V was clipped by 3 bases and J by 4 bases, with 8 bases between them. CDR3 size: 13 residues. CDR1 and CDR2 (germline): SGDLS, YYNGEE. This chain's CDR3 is CASSAGLNQPQHF. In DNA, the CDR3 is TGTGCCAGCAGCGCTGGCCTGAATCAGCCCCAGCATTTT.

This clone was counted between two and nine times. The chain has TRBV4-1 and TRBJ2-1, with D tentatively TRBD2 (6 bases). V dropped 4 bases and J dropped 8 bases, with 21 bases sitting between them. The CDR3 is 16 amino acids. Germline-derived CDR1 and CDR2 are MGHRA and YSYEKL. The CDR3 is CASSPGRSWFDDEQFF. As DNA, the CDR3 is TGCGCCAGCAGCCCAGGGAGGAGCTGGTTTGACGATGAGCAGTTCTTC.